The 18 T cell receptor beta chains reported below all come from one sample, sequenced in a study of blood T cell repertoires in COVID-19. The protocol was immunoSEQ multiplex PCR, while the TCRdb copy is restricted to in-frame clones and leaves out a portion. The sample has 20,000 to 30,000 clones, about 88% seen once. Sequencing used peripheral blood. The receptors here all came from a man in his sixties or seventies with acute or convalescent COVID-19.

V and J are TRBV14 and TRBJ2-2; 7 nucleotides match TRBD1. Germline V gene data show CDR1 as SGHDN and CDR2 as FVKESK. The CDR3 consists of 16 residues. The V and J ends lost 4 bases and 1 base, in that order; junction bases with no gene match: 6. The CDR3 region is CASSLLQGMNTGELFF. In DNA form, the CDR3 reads TGTGCCAGCAGCCTGTTACAGGGGATGAACACCGGGGAGCTGTTTTTT. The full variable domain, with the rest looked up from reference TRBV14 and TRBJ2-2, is EAGVTQFPSHSVIEKGQTVTLRCDPISGHDNLYWYRRVMGKEIKFLLHFVKESKQDESGMPNNRFLAERTGGTYSTLKVQPAELEDSGVYFCASSLLQGMNTGELFFGEGSRLTVL.

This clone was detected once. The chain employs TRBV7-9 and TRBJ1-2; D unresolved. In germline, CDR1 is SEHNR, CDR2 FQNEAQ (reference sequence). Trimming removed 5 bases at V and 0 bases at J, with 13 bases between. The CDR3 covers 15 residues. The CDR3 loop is CASSTYRDPNYGYTF. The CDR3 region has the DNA TGTGCCAGCAGCACCTACAGAGACCCTAACTATGGCTACACCTTC.

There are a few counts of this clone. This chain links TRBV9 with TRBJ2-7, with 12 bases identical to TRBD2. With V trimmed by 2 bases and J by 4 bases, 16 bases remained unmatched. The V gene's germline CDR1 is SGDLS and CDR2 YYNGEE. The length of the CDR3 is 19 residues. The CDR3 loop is CASSVGLGLAGGPVYEQYF. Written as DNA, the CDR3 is TGTGCCAGCAGCGTGGGATTGGGGCTAGCGGGAGGGCCCGTATACGAGCAGTACTTC.

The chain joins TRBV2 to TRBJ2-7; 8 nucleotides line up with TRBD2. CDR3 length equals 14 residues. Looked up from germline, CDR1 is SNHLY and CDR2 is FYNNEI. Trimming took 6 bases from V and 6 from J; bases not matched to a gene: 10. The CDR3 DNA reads TGTGCCAGCAGGGCCGGGAGGGAGGGGCTCGAGCAGTACTTC. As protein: CASRAGREGLEQYF. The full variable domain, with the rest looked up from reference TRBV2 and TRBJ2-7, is EPEVTQTPSHQVTQMGQEVILRCVPISNHLYFYWYRQILGQKVEFLVSFYNNEISEKSEIFDDQFSVERPDGSNFTLKIRSTKLEDSAMYFCASRAGREGLEQYFGPGTRLTVT.

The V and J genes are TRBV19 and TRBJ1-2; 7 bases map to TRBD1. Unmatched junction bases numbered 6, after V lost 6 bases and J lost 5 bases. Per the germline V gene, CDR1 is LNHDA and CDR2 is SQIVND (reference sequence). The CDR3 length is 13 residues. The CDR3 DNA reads TGTGCCAGTAGCTTACAGGGGCCGTATGGCTACACCTTC. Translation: CASSLQGPYGYTF.

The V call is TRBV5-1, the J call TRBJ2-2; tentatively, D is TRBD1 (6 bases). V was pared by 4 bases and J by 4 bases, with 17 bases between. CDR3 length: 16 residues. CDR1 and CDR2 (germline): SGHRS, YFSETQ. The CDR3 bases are TGCGCCAGCAGCAGGGCAGGGGTCGTGGTCACCGGGGAGCTGTTTTTT. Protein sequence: CASSRAGVVVTGELFF. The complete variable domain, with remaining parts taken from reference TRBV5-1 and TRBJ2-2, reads KAGVTQTPRYLIKTRGQQVTLSCSPISGHRSVSWYQQTPGQGLQFLFEYFSETQRNKGNFPGRFSGRQFSNSRSEMNVSTLELGDSALYLCASSRAGVVVTGELFFGEGSRLTVL.

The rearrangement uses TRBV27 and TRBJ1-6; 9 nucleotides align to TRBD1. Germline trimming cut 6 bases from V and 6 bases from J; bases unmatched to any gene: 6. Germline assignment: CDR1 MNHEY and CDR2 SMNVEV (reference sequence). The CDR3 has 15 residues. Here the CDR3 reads CASSSRQGGNSPLHF. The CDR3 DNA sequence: TGTGCCAGCAGCTCTCGACAGGGGGGTAATTCACCCCTCCACTTT.

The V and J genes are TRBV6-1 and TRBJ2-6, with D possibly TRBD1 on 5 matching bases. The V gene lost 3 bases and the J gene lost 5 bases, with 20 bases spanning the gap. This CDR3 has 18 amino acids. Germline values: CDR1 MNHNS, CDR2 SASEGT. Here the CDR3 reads CASSELQECKSRANVLTF. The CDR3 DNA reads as TGTGCCAGCAGTGAGTTACAGGAATGTAAAAGTCGGGCCAACGTCCTGACTTTC.

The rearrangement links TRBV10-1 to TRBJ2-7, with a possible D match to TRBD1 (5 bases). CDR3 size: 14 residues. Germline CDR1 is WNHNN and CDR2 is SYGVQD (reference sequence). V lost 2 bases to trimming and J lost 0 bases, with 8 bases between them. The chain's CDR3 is CASSEARVSYEQYF. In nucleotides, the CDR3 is TGCGCCAGCAGTGAGGCCAGGGTCTCCTACGAGCAGTACTTC.

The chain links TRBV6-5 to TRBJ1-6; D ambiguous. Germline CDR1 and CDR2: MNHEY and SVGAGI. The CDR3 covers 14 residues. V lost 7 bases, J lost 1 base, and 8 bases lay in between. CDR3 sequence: CASTRESYNSPLHF. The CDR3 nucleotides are TGTGCCAGCACCCGGGAGTCCTATAATTCACCCCTCCACTTT.

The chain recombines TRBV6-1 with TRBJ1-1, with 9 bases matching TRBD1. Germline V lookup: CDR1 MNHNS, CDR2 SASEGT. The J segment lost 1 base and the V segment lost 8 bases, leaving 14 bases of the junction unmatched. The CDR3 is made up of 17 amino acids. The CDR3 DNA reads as TGTGCCAGCTGTGGAATCGGGACAGGGAATCGGAACACTGAAGCTTTCTTT. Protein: CASCGIGTGNRNTEAFF.

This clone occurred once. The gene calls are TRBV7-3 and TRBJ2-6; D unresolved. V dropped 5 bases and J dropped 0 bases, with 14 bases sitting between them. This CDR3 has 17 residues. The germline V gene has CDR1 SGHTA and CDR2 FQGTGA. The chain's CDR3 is CASSLPGRPSGANVLTF. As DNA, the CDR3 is TGTGCCAGCAGCCTTCCTGGGCGCCCCTCTGGGGCCAACGTCCTGACTTTC.

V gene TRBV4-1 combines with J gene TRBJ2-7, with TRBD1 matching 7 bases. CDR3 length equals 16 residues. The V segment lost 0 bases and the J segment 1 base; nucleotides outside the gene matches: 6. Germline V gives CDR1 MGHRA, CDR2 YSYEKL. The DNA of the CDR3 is TGCGCCAGCAGCCAAGATTTTGGACAGGCATCCTACGAGCAGTACTTC. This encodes CASSQDFGQASYEQYF.

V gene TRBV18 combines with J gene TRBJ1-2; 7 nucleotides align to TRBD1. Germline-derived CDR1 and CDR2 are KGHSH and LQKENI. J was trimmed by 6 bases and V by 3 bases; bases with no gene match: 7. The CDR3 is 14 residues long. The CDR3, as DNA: TGTGCCAGCTCACCCCCCCTGACAGGGAATGGCTACACCTTC. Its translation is CASSPPLTGNGYTF.

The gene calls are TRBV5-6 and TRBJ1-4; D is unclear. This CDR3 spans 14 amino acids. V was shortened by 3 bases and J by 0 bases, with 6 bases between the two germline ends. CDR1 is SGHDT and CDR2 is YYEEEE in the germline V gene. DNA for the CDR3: TGTGCCAGCAGCTCGGTTGCAACTAATGAAAAACTGTTTTTT. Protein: CASSSVATNEKLFF.

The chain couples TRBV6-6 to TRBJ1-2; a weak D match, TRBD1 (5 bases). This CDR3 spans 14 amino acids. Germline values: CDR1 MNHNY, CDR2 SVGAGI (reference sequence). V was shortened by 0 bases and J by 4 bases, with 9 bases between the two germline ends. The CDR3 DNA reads TGTGCCAGCAGTTACTCGGAGGGGATCTATGGCTACACCTTC. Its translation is CASSYSEGIYGYTF.

The CDR3 region has the DNA TGCGCCAGCAGCTACGGGATCCAGGATGGCTACACCTTC. The encoded protein is CASSYGIQDGYTF. The chain is built from TRBV5-1 and TRBJ1-2; no clear D gene. Germline CDR1 and CDR2: SGHRS and YFSETQ. The length of the CDR3 is 13 residues. V lost 3 bases, J lost 6 bases, and 12 bases lay in between. The full variable domain, with the rest looked up from reference TRBV5-1 and TRBJ1-2, is KAGVTQTPRYLIKTRGQQVTLSCSPISGHRSVSWYQQTPGQGLQFLFEYFSETQRNKGNFPGRFSGRQFSNSRSEMNVSTLELGDSALYLCASSYGIQDGYTFGSGTRLTVV.

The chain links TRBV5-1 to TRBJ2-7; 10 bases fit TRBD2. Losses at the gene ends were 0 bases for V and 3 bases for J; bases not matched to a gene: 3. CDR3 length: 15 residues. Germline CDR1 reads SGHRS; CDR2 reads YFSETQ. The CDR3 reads CASSLEGTSVYEQYF. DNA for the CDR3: TGCGCCAGCAGCTTGGAAGGGACTAGCGTCTACGAGCAGTACTTC.